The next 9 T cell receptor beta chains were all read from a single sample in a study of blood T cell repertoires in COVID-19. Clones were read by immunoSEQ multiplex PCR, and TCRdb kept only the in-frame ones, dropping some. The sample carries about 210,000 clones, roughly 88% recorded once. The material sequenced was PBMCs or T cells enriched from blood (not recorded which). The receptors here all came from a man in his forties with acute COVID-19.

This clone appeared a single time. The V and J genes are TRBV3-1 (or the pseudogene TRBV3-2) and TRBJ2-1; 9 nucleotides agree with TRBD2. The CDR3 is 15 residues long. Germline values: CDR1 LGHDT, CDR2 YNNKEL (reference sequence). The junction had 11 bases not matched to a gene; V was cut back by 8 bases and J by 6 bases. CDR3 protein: CASPPSLAGLNEQFF. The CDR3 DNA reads TGTGCCAGCCCCCCCTCACTAGCGGGCCTCAATGAGCAGTTCTTC.

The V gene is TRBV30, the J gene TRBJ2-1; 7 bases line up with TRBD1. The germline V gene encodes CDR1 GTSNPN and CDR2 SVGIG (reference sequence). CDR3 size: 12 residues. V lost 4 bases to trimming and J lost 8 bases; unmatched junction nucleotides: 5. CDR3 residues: CAWIDRVHEQFF. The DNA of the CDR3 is TGTGCCTGGATTGACAGGGTGCATGAGCAGTTCTTC.

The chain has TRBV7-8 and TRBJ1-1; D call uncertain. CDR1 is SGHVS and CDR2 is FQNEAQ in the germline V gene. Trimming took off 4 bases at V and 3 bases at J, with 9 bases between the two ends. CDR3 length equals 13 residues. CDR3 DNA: TGTGCCAGCAGCTCCCGGGGAGACACTGAAGCTTTCTTT. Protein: CASSSRGDTEAFF. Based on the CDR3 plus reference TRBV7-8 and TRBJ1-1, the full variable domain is GAGVSQSPRYKVAKRGQDVALRCDPISGHVSLFWYQQALGQGPEFLTYFQNEAQLDKSGLPSDRFFAERPEGSVSTLKIQRTQQEDSAVYLCASSSRGDTEAFFGQGTRLTVV.

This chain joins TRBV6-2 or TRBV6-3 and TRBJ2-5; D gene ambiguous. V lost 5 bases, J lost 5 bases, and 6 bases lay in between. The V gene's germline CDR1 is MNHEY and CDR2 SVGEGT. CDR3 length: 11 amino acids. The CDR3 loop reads CASSRSETQYF. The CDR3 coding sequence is TGTGCCAGCAGTAGGAGCGAGACCCAGTACTTC.

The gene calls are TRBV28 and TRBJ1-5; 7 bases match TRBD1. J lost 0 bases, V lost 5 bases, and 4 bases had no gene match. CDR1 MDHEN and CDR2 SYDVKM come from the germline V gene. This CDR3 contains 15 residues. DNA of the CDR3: TGTGCCAGCAGTAAGACAGGGTATAGCAATCAGCCCCAGCATTTT. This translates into CASSKTGYSNQPQHF. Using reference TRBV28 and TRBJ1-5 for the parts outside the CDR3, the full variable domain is DVKVTQSSRYLVKRTGEKVFLECVQDMDHENMFWYRQDPGLGLRLIYFSYDVKMKEKGDIPEGYSVSREKKERFSLILESASTNQTSMYLCASSKTGYSNQPQHFGDGTRLSIL.

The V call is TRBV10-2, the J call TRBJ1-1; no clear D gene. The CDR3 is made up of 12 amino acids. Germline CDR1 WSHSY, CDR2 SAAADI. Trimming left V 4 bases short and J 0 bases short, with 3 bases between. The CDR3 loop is CASSAVNTEAFF. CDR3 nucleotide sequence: TGCGCCAGCAGTGCAGTGAACACTGAAGCTTTCTTT.

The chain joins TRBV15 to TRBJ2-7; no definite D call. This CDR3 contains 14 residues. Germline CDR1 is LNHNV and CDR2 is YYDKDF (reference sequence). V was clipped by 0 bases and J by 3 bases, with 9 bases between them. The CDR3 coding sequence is TGTGCCACCAGCAGAGATACCAGCGACTACGAGCAGTACTTC. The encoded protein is CATSRDTSDYEQYF.

Written as DNA, the CDR3 is TGTGCCAGTACCCAAAACCAGGACAGGGGGGGGTTCTACGAGCAGTACTTC. It encodes CASTQNQDRGGFYEQYF. The chain joins TRBV19 to TRBJ2-7, with 10 nucleotides matching TRBD1. Germline CDR1 is LNHDA and CDR2 is SQIVND (reference sequence). V lost 7 bases and J lost 3; bases outside the gene matches: 15. CDR3 size: 17 residues. Filled out from reference TRBV19 and TRBJ2-7, the complete variable domain reads DGGITQSPKYLFRKEGQNVTLSCEQNLNHDAMYWYRQDPGQGLRLIYYSQIVNDFQKGDIAEGYSVSREKKESFPLTVTSAQKNPTAFYLCASTQNQDRGGFYEQYFGPGTRLTVT.

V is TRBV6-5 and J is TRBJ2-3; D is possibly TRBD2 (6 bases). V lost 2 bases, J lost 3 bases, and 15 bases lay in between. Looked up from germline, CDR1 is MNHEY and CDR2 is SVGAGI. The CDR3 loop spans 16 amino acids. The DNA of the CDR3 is TGTGCCAGCAGTTACCGCCTGACTAGTCCAACAGATACGCAGTATTTT. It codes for CASSYRLTSPTDTQYF.